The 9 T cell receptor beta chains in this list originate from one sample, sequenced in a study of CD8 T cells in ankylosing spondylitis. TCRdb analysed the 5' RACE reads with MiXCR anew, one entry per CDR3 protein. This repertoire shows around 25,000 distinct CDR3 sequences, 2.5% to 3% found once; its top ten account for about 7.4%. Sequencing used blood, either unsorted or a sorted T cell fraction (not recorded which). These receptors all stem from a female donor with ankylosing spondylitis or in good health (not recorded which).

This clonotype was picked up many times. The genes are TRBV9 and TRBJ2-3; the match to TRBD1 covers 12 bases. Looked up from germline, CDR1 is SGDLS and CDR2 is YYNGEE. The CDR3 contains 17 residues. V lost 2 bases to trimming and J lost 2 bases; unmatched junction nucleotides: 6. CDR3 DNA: TGTGCCAGCAGCGTGGGACAGGGGGCGGGTGACACAGATACGCAGTATTTT. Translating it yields CASSVGQGAGDTDTQYF. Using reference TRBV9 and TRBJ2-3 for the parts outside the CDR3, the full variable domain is DSGVTQTPKHLITATGQRVTLRCSPRSGDLSVYWYQQSLDQGLQFLIQYYNGEERAKGNILERFSAQQFPDLHSELNLSSLELGDSALYFCASSVGQGAGDTDTQYFGPGTRLTVL.

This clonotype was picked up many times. As DNA, the CDR3 is TGTGCCAGCAGCGTAGTGGAGGGAGTCCTCCACTTT. Protein sequence: CASSVVEGVLHF. The chain employs TRBV9 and TRBJ1-6; the D is unclear. The V gene's germline CDR1 is SGDLS and CDR2 YYNGEE. The CDR3 has 12 amino acids. V shed 0 bases and J shed 15 bases, with 10 bases lying between them. Together with reference TRBV9 and TRBJ1-6, the CDR3 gives the full variable domain: DSGVTQTPKHLITATGQRVTLRCSPRSGDLSVYWYQQSLDQGLQFLIQYYNGEERAKGNILERFSAQQFPDLHSELNLSSLELGDSALYFCASSVVEGVLHFGNGTRLTVT.

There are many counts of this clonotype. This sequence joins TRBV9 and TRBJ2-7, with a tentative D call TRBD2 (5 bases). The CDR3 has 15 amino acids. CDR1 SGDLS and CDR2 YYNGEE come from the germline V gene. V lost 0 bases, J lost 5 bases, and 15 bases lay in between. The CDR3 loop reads CASSVGSGWIDEQYF. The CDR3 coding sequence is TGTGCCAGCAGCGTAGGTTCGGGGTGGATCGACGAGCAGTACTTC.

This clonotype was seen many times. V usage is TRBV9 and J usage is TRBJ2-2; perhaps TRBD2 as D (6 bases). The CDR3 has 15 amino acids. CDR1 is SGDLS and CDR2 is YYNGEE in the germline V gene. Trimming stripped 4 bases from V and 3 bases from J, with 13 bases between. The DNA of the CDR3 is TGTGCCAGCAGCCGGGAGCAAAGGGACACCGGGGAGCTGTTTTTT. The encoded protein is CASSREQRDTGELFF.

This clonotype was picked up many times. CDR3 region: CASSTSTIGDYGYTF. The CDR3 coding sequence is TGTGCCAGCAGCACAAGTACCATAGGGGACTATGGCTACACCTTC. This sequence joins TRBV9 and TRBJ1-2; weak D call: TRBD1 (5 bases). This CDR3 spans 15 amino acids. Germline CDR1 SGDLS, CDR2 YYNGEE. Trimming stripped 4 bases from V and 3 bases from J, with 16 bases between.

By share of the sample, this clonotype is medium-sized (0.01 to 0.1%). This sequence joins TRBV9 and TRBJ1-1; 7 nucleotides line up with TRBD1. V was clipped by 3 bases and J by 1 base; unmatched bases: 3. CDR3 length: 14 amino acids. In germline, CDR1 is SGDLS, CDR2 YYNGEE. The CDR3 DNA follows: TGTGCCAGCAGCGCGGGACAGACGAACACTGAAGCTTTCTTT. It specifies CASSAGQTNTEAFF.

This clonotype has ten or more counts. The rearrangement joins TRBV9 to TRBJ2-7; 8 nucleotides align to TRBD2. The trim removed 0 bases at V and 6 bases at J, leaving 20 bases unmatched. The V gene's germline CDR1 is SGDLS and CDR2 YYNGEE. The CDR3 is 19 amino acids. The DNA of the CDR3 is TGTGCCAGCAGCGTAGGACTCTCCGCGGCGAGCGGGAGTGTGGGCGAGCAGTACTTC. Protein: CASSVGLSAASGSVGEQYF.

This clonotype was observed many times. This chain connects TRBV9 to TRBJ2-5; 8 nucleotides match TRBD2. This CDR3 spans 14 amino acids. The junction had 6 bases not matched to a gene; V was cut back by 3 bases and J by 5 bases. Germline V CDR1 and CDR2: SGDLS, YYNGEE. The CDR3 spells CASSAGGLAETQYF. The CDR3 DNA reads TGTGCCAGCAGCGCGGGAGGGCTAGCGGAGACCCAGTACTTC.

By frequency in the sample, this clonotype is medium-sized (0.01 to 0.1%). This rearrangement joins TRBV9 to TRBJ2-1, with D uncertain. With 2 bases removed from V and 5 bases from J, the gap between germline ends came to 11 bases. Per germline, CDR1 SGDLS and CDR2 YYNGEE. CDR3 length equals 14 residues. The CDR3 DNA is TGTGCCAGCAGCGTCGGTCTACCTAACAATGAGCAGTTCTTC. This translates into CASSVGLPNNEQFF.